This T cell receptor (beta chain) was captured in a study of blood T cell repertoires in COVID-19. About the research overall: PBMCs, B-cell-depleted T cells, or T cells provided the cDNA or gDNA that made up the material.

Generated by immunoSEQ multiplex PCR, the TCRdb table keeps only in-frame clones and is missing some. The data contain just over 60,000 clones, over 75% of them singletons. Germline CDR1 and CDR2: SGHDT and YYEEEE. The CDR3 has 14 residues. Between the trimmed V and J ends, which lost 3 bases and 8 bases, there was a span of 17 bases. The source is a man between 60 and 75 years old with acute or convalescent COVID-19. Sample: peripheral blood. The chain combines TRBV5-6 with TRBJ1-2; D is perhaps TRBD1 (5 bases). The CDR3: CASSSGLHGGGYTF. CDR3 in DNA: TGTGCCAGCAGCTCGGGACTGCACGGCGGGGGCTACACCTTC.